The clone carrying this TCR beta chain came up once. Across over 20 US areas, participants ranged in age from roughly 18 to 95 years. Clinical history as reported by participants underpinned cohort assignment. The data are from a study of blood T cell repertoires in COVID-19. Whole-study context: T cells, B-cell-depleted T cells, or PBMCs supplied cDNA or gDNA.

Trimming cost V 1 base and J 1 base, with 7 bases left between them. Germline V gene lookup returns CDR1 LNHNV and CDR2 YYDKDF (reference sequence). CDR3 length equals 14 residues. Study processing details: Counts of nucleated cells, estimated from reference gene primer amplification, were obtained. TCRdb keeps only in-frame clones here, not all; method: immunoSEQ multiplex PCR. The V and J calls and clone size come from that table; D and trimming were worked out from the DNA. The table shows 110,000 to 150,000 clones, with over 80% occurring only once. The gene calls are TRBV15 and TRBJ1-1; D is unresolved. The sequence derives from a woman between 40 and 50 years old who had recovered from COVID-19. Sequencing input: PBMCs or T cells enriched from blood (not recorded which). The CDR3 sequence is CATSRVSGNTEAFF. In DNA, the CDR3 is TGTGCCACCAGCAGAGTGTCGGGGAACACTGAAGCTTTCTTT.